The 25 T cell receptor beta chains below were found in one sample sequenced in a study of vaccination and CD4 T cells after COVID-19. Sequenced with the Oncomine TCR Beta short-read assay was DNA taken from cultured CD4+ T cells. TCRdb fed the PCR reads into MiXCR, producing one record per CDR3 protein. The sample contains 2,700 or so distinct CDR3 sequences, 28% of which appear only once. The antigens of these receptors remain unknown. Treatment denoted: roughly ten-day PBMC culture with coronavirus spike peptide pools or control peptides (ViraFEST assay). Sequences were derived from CD4+ T cells from blood, cultured in vitro, sampled after SARS-CoV-2 vaccination. The receptor set was obtained from a human donor who had recovered from COVID-19.

This clonotype is medium-sized by share. The genes are TRBV7-2 and TRBJ2-3; D unresolved. Germline CDR1 reads SGHTA; CDR2 reads FQGNSA. The V end was cut by 1 base, the J end by 5 bases, with 13 bases between. The length of the CDR3 is 15 residues. The chain's CDR3 is CASSLGMTPIDTQYF. The CDR3 nucleotides are TGTGCCAGCAGCTTAGGGATGACCCCGATAGATACGCAGTATTTT.

The rearrangement links TRBV20-1 to TRBJ1-2; 7 bases line up with TRBD1. Germline CDR1 is DFQATT and CDR2 is SNEGSKA (reference sequence). The CDR3 sequence is 14 residues long. Germline trimming cut 5 bases from V and 4 bases from J; bases unmatched to any gene: 10. CDR3 protein: CSAGWGAGGYGYTF. The CDR3 DNA sequence: TGCAGTGCTGGCTGGGGAGCAGGGGGCTATGGCTACACCTTC.

This chain connects TRBV29-1 to TRBJ1-5, with TRBD1 matching over 8 bases. This CDR3 contains 13 residues. Germline V gene lookup returns CDR1 SQVTM and CDR2 ANQGSEA. With V trimmed by 4 bases and J by 6 bases, 5 bases remained unmatched. The CDR3 loop is CSVGQGLGQPQHF. The DNA of the CDR3 is TGCAGCGTTGGACAGGGGCTAGGTCAGCCCCAGCATTTT. The complete variable domain, with remaining parts taken from reference TRBV29-1 and TRBJ1-5, reads SAVISQKPSRDICQRGTSLTIQCQVDSQVTMMFWYRQQPGQSLTLIATANQGSEATYESGFVIDKFPISRPNLTFSTLTVSNMSPEDSSIYLCSVGQGLGQPQHFGDGTRLSIL.

The rearrangement joins TRBV28 to TRBJ1-2; the match to TRBD1 covers 8 bases. J was trimmed by 11 bases and V by 8 bases; bases with no gene match: 13. Germline CDR1 reads MDHEN; CDR2 reads SYDVKM. This CDR3 spans 13 amino acids. The CDR3 is CASVFGQGVRYTF. The CDR3 nucleotides are TGTGCCAGCGTCTTTGGACAGGGAGTGAGGTACACCTTC.

The gene calls are TRBV6-2 or TRBV6-3 and TRBJ1-5; D possibly corresponds to TRBD1 (5 bases). Per the germline V gene, CDR1 is MNHEY and CDR2 is SVGEGT. Trimming took off 8 bases at V and 6 bases at J, with 14 bases between the two ends. The CDR3 contains 13 residues. CDR3 DNA sequence: TGTGCCAGCGCGCCGTGGAGGGGTCAGCCCCAGCATTTT. As protein: CASAPWRGQPQHF.

In its sample, this clonotype is medium-sized (0.01 to 0.1%). The chain is built from TRBV15 and TRBJ2-7; the match to TRBD2 covers 10 bases. The V segment lost 3 bases and the J segment 2 bases; nucleotides outside the gene matches: 7. The CDR3 is made up of 16 amino acids. Germline V gives CDR1 LNHNV, CDR2 YYDKDF (reference sequence). This CDR3 is CATSSPLSGGAYEQYF. In nucleotides, the CDR3 is TGTGCCACCAGCAGCCCCCTAAGCGGGGGGGCCTACGAGCAGTACTTC.

As for this clonotype: This could be a read error, since a much larger clone is one nucleotide away. The J gene is TRBJ1-2, the V gene TRBV7-9, with a tentative D call TRBD1 (5 bases). The CDR3 is made up of 15 amino acids. The germline CDR1 and CDR2 sequences are SEHNR and FQNEAQ (reference sequence). Trimming stripped 2 bases from V and 4 bases from J, with 14 bases between. Written as DNA, the CDR3 is TGTGCCAGCAGCTTACCTACCAGGGTCACCTATGGCTACACCTTC. Translation: CASSLPTRVTYGYTF.

This chain connects TRBV28 to TRBJ1-5; perhaps TRBD1 as D (6 bases). The germline V and J ends were trimmed by 1 base and 5 bases, with 15 bases remaining between them. This CDR3 is built from 16 residues. Germline CDR1 MDHEN, CDR2 SYDVKM. The CDR3 DNA is TGTGCCAGCAGTTTATCGTTCAGGGGTTCGTATCAGCCCCAGCATTTT. This gives the protein CASSLSFRGSYQPQHF. Based on the CDR3 plus reference TRBV28 and TRBJ1-5, the full variable domain is DVKVTQSSRYLVKRTGEKVFLECVQDMDHENMFWYRQDPGLGLRLIYFSYDVKMKEKGDIPEGYSVSREKKERFSLILESASTNQTSMYLCASSLSFRGSYQPQHFGDGTRLSIL.

This clonotype has a single count. This chain links TRBV6-5 with TRBJ2-6; no definite D call. Between the trimmed V and J ends, which lost 0 bases and 0 bases, there was a span of 6 bases. The CDR3 is made up of 16 amino acids. Germline V gene lookup returns CDR1 MNHEY and CDR2 SVGAGI. CDR3 DNA sequence: TGTGCCAGCAGTTACTCTGGGATCTCTGGGGCCAACGTCCTGACTTTC. Residues: CASSYSGISGANVLTF.

This clonotype is medium-sized by share. The chain carries TRBV20-1 and TRBJ1-2, with D tentatively TRBD1 (6 bases). Between the trimmed V and J ends, which lost 4 bases and 4 bases, there was a span of 10 bases. Per germline, CDR1 DFQATT and CDR2 SNEGSKA (reference sequence). The CDR3 runs 12 residues. CDR3 coding DNA: TGCAGTGCTACACAGGGACCCTATGGCTACACCTTC. Its protein is CSATQGPYGYTF.

The chain recombines TRBV12-3 or TRBV12-4 with TRBJ2-2; D is undetermined. Trimming cost V 5 bases and J 0 bases, with 10 bases left between them. This CDR3 has 15 amino acids. DNA for the CDR3: TGTGCCAGCAGTACGAGTTGGGCGAACACCGGGGAGCTGTTTTTT. Its protein product is CASSTSWANTGELFF.

The chain combines TRBV5-4 with TRBJ2-5; D is unclear. In germline, CDR1 is SGHNT, CDR2 YYREEE (reference sequence). CDR3 length: 14 residues. Between the trimmed V and J ends, which lost 0 bases and 3 bases, there was a span of 9 bases. CDR3 in amino acids: CASSLVGLKETQYF. CDR3 bases: TGTGCCAGCAGCTTGGTTGGTCTGAAAGAGACCCAGTACTTC.

This clonotype has more than one count but fewer than ten. J is TRBJ2-7 and V is TRBV6-1; D gene uncertain. CDR1 MNHNS and CDR2 SASEGT come from the germline V gene. Between the trimmed V and J ends, which lost 10 bases and 2 bases, there was a span of 21 bases. The CDR3 loop spans 15 amino acids. The CDR3 DNA sequence: TGTGCCACCCGAGCCGGGTCACGAACCCCCTACGAGCAGTACTTC. Its protein product is CATRAGSRTPYEQYF.

In its sample, this clonotype was seen a few times. The genes are TRBV20-1 and TRBJ1-5; 9 bases are a match to TRBD1. The germline CDR1 and CDR2 sequences are DFQATT and SNEGSKA (reference sequence). The CDR3 is 15 residues long. V trimming: 6 bases; J trimming: 7 bases; junction bases outside the gene matches: 13. CDR3 protein: CSAIPGTGKGQPQHF. CDR3 in DNA: TGCAGTGCCATCCCCGGGACAGGGAAGGGCCAGCCCCAGCATTTT.

Turning to this clonotype: A much larger clone lies a single base off, so this may be a read error. CDR3 in amino acids: CSTGTGGDYGYTF. Here the CDR3 DNA reads TGCAGTACCGGGACAGGGGGCGACTATGGCTACACCTTC. The V and J genes are TRBV20-1 and TRBJ1-2, with 12 bases identical to TRBD1. V gave up 8 bases and J gave up 3 bases; unmatched junction bases: 4. Germline V gene data show CDR1 as DFQATT and CDR2 as SNEGSKA (reference sequence). The CDR3 covers 13 residues.

This clonotype was detected only a few times. The genes are TRBV20-1 and TRBJ2-3; either TRBD1 or TRBD2 may fit D (6 bases each). V gave up 5 bases and J gave up 2 bases, with 11 bases separating them. CDR1 is DFQATT and CDR2 is SNEGSKA in the germline V gene (reference sequence). The CDR3 sequence is 13 residues long. In DNA form, the CDR3 reads TGCAGTGCTGAGGGGGGTTTCACAGATACGCAGTATTTT. Translating gives CSAEGGFTDTQYF.

V usage is TRBV4-2 and J usage is TRBJ1-1; D not resolved. Trimming removed 0 bases from V and 3 bases from J, with 5 bases in between. The germline gives CDR1 LGHNA, CDR2 YNFKEQ. This CDR3 has 13 amino acids. The CDR3 here is CASSQDQDTEAFF. The CDR3 DNA is TGTGCCAGCAGCCAAGATCAGGACACTGAAGCTTTCTTT.

The V call is TRBV7-2, the J call TRBJ1-5; D might be TRBD1 (6 bases). CDR1 is SGHTA, CDR2 FQGNSA, per germline. With 5 bases removed from V and 4 bases from J, the gap between germline ends came to 9 bases. This CDR3 spans 13 amino acids. CDR3 amino acids: CASSVRGNQPQHF. CDR3 nucleotide sequence: TGTGCCAGCAGCGTCAGGGGTAATCAGCCCCAGCATTTT. Full variable domain (outside the CDR3, taken from reference TRBV7-2 and TRBJ1-5): GAGVSQSPSNKVTEKGKDVELRCDPISGHTALYWYRQSLGQGLEFLIYFQGNSAPDKSGLPSDRFSAERTGGSVSTLTIQRTQQEDSAVYLCASSVRGNQPQHFGDGTRLSIL.

The gene calls are TRBV6-5 and TRBJ2-5, with D unclear. Trimming pared 0 bases from V and 2 bases from J, leaving 10 bases between. In germline, CDR1 is MNHEY, CDR2 SVGAGI. This CDR3 spans 15 amino acids. The CDR3 sequence is CASSYSMAVQETQYF. CDR3 sequence (DNA): TGTGCCAGCAGTTACTCGATGGCGGTTCAAGAGACCCAGTACTTC.

The CDR3 DNA is TGTGCCAGCAGCTATGTCGGGGGGGAGCAGTTCTTC. Residues: CASSYVGGEQFF. J is TRBJ2-1 and V is TRBV7-6, with 7 bases that match TRBD2. The V segment lost 4 bases and the J segment 10 bases; nucleotides outside the gene matches: 4. In germline, CDR1 is SGHVS, CDR2 FNYEAQ. This CDR3 comprises 12 residues.

This chain uses TRBV25-1 with TRBJ2-3, with D perhaps matching TRBD2 (6 bases). The germline V and J ends were trimmed by 7 bases and 3 bases, with 8 bases remaining between them. The CDR3 is 12 amino acids. Germline V gene sequence: CDR1 MGHDK, CDR2 SYGVNS. The DNA of the CDR3 is TGTGCCAGCACAGGGAGGACAGATACGCAGTATTTT. It specifies CASTGRTDTQYF. The full variable domain, its missing parts supplied by reference TRBV25-1 and TRBJ2-3, is EADIYQTPRYLVIGTGKKITLECSQTMGHDKMYWYQQDPGMELHLIHYSYGVNSTEKGDLSSESTVSRIRTEHFPLTLESARPSHTSQYLCASTGRTDTQYFGPGTRLTVL.

This clonotype is medium-sized in the sample. The chain carries TRBV20-1 and TRBJ2-5; 9 nucleotides match TRBD1. Germline assignment: CDR1 DFQATT and CDR2 SNEGSKA (reference sequence). V lost 5 bases and J lost 5; bases outside the gene matches: 12. This CDR3 has 15 residues. CDR3 sequence reads: CSALPGQGIRETQYF. The CDR3 nucleotides read TGCAGTGCTCTCCCGGGACAGGGCATACGGGAGACCCAGTACTTC.

This chain connects TRBV6-1 to TRBJ2-3; TRBD2 aligns across 9 bases. This CDR3 contains 15 residues. CDR1 MNHNS and CDR2 SASEGT come from the germline V gene. The junction had 4 bases not matched to a gene; V was cut back by 5 bases and J by 1 base. The CDR3 here is CASSHRGRGTDTQYF. Written as DNA, the CDR3 is TGTGCCAGCAGTCACCGCGGGAGGGGCACAGATACGCAGTATTTT.

V gene TRBV6-5 combines with J gene TRBJ2-7; either TRBD1 or TRBD2 may fit D (5 bases each). The V end lost 0 bases, the J end lost 0 bases, and 18 bases lay between the germline ends. CDR1 is MNHEY, CDR2 SVGAGI, per germline. The CDR3 sequence is 18 residues long. CDR3 in DNA: TGTGCCAGCAGTTACTCCCCTGAAATGGGACGGAGCTCCTACGAGCAGTACTTC. Amino acids: CASSYSPEMGRSSYEQYF.

This chain links TRBV11-2 with TRBJ2-7; D gene unclear. CDR1 and CDR2 from the germline V gene are SGHAT and FQNNGV. This CDR3 has 12 amino acids. Trimming left V 3 bases short and J 4 bases short, with 7 bases between. CDR3 amino acids: CASSLLRYEQYF. For the CDR3, the DNA is TGTGCCAGCAGCTTGCTAAGGTACGAGCAGTACTTC.